This TCR beta chain was observed in a study of blood T cells in healthy people across ages. Study-wide points: Roughly linear age-related decline in beta diversity appeared, significant by age 40. Those diversity estimates obtained from one million T cells were thought to be underestimates.

With a J-beta primer mix and a sample-barcoded 5' primer, a second PCR ran about 7 to 12 cycles. Every molecule of cDNA carried a tag from a template-switch adaptor with 12 random nucleotides. One entry per CDR3 protein, called by TCRdb with MiXCR from the 5' RACE reads. The top ten clones hold approximately 17% of a sample with approximately 1,000,000 distinct CDR3 sequences, over 35% of them seen once. Trimming took 1 base from V and 2 from J, leaving 15 bases between them. The CDR3 length is 16 residues. In germline, CDR1 is MGHRA, CDR2 YSYEKL. This clonotype was seen a few times. Its antigen is unidentified.

The source material was blood. V gene TRBV4-1 combines with J gene TRBJ2-7; D may match TRBD1 or TRBD2 (5 bases each). This TCR came from a woman in her fifties or sixties in good health. CDR3 bases: TGCGCCAGCAGCCAAGTTGGGGCGGGCTCCACCTACGAGCAGTACTTC. Translating it yields CASSQVGAGSTYEQYF.